A selection of T cell receptor beta chains follows, all from one sample in a study of blood T cell repertoires in COVID-19. The repertoire was sequenced with immunoSEQ multiplex PCR; TCRdb's copy has only in-frame clones and lacks some. The sample has about 310,000 clones, around 86% seen once. Sequencing was performed on peripheral blood. The receptor source for this set is a man aged 45-60 years with active or convalescent COVID-19. CDR3s include the opening cysteine and the closing phenylalanine or tryptophan. Fields, in order: CDR3 length, J gene, V gene, D gene, clone size, CDR3 protein, CDR3 DNA. The D gene is left open where the match is weak. The size field is filled for only some rows; it gives once, few, many or a size class.

15 TRBJ2-1 TRBV5-8 TRBD2 NA CASRSSGGPYNEQFF TGTGCCAGCAGGTCTAGCGGGGGTCCCTACAATGAGCAGTTCTTC
17 TRBJ1-6 TRBV4-1 TRBD1 once CASSQVGQGAWNSPLHF TGCGCCAGCAGCCAAGTCGGACAGGGAGCTTGGAATTCACCCCTCCACTTT
17 TRBJ1-4 TRBV19 NA NA CASSRGGCPSTNEKLFF TGTGCCAGTAGTAGGGGGGGATGCCCTTCAACTAATGAAAAACTGTTTTTT
18 TRBJ1-3 TRBV9 NA once CASSVEDSTARSGNTIYF TGTGCCAGCAGCGTAGAAGACTCAACGGCACGATCTGGAAACACCATATATTTT
13 TRBJ1-3 TRBV5-1 TRBD1 NA CASSLNRGDTIYF TGCGCCAGCAGCTTGAACAGGGGTGACACCATATATTTT
14 TRBJ2-5 TRBV7-9 NA NA CASSNRQTQETQYF TGTGCCAGCAGCAACAGACAGACCCAAGAGACCCAGTACTTC
13 TRBJ1-2 TRBV6-6 NA NA CASSDTANYGYTF TGTGCCAGCAGCGACACCGCTAACTATGGCTACACCTTC
17 TRBJ2-3 TRBV24-1 TRBD1 NA CATSEYTGTGGTDTQYF TGTGCCACCAGTGAATATACCGGGACAGGGGGGACAGATACGCAGTATTTT
16 TRBJ1-1 TRBV10-3 TRBD1 NA CAISESRGQENTEAFF TGTGCCATCAGTGAGTCCAGAGGACAGGAGAACACTGAAGCTTTCTTT
14 TRBJ1-2 TRBV6-5 NA few CASSLGQSLYGYTF TGTGCCAGCAGTTTAGGACAGTCTCTCTATGGCTACACCTTC